Listed below are T cell receptor beta chains from one sample, sequenced in a study of T cell clones after liver transplantation. Profiling relied on immunoSEQ multiplex PCR, and the TCRdb table lists in-frame clones only, not all of them. This table has roughly 53,000 clones, around 70% appearing once. Specimen: CD4+ T cells from blood, collected at the 22-month timepoint. The receptor source for this set is a human patient who received a liver transplant. The graft donor may have contributed some T cells. Each CDR3 is given with its conserved first and last residue. D genes are given only for firm matches. Rows may omit the clone size; those that give it use once, few, many or a size class.

TGTGCCAGTAGTAGGACGGTAAATCAGCCCCAGCATTTT	CASSRTVNQPQHF	-	few	TRBV19	TRBJ1-5
TGTGCCAGCAGCTTACTTTTATTAGCGGCCGGCGGGGAGCTGTTTTTT	CASSLLLLAAGGELFF	-	-	TRBV7-2	TRBJ2-2
TGTGCCAGCAGTGGCCCGGCTAACTATGGCTACACCTTC	CASSGPANYGYTF	-	-	TRBV2	TRBJ1-2
TGTGCCAGCAGCTTACCGGGACAGGTCGGCAACGAGCAGTACTTC	CASSLPGQVGNEQYF	TRBD1	-	TRBV7-2	TRBJ2-7
TGTGCCAGCAGCTTGGACTTAACAGATACGCAGTATTTT	CASSLDLTDTQYF	-	-	TRBV5-4	TRBJ2-3
TGTGCCAGCAGAACATCTGGGGCCAACGTCCTGACTTTC	CASRTSGANVLTF	-	-	TRBV28	TRBJ2-6
TGTGCCAGCAGCCAAGATCTAGGCACAGATACGCAGTATTTT	CASSQDLGTDTQYF	-	few	TRBV14	TRBJ2-3
TGTGCCAGCAGCTCCCGTCCGGGACAGGAGTCCTACGAGCAGTACTTC	CASSSRPGQESYEQYF	TRBD1	medium-sized	TRBV7-8	TRBJ2-7
TGTGCCAGCAGCCGGGGGGGTGATAGCACAGATACGCAGTATTTT	CASSRGGDSTDTQYF	TRBD2	-	TRBV6-1	TRBJ2-3
TGTGCCAGCAGCTTACAGGGCGCAGATACGCAGTATTTT	CASSLQGADTQYF	-	-	TRBV5-4	TRBJ2-3
TGTGCCAGCAGCCTCCGAAACGGTGGGCAGTACTTC	CASSLRNGGQYF	-	-	TRBV11-2	TRBJ2-7
TGTGCCACCAAACCGGGACAGGGGCTCCTCTCCTATAATTCACCCCTCCACTTT	CATKPGQGLLSYNSPLHF	TRBD1	few	TRBV27	TRBJ1-6
TGTGCCACCTACTATGGGGGGGCGGAAGCTTTCTTT	CATYYGGAEAFF	-	-	TRBV5-8	TRBJ1-1
TGCGCCAGCACCCGAAGCGAGGGGGCCATCAATGAGCAGTTCTTC	CASTRSEGAINEQFF	TRBD1	-	TRBV5-1	TRBJ2-1
TGTGCCAGCAGCCCCGCCGGAGGTGGCTATGGCTACACCTTC	CASSPAGGGYGYTF	-	medium-sized	TRBV7-6	TRBJ1-2
TGTGCCAGCAGCCTACAGGGGGCCGGAAACACCATATATTTT	CASSLQGAGNTIYF	TRBD1	-	TRBV14	TRBJ1-3
TGTGCCAGCTCAGCCGGGACAGGGTCTCTAGCCCAGCATTTT	CASSAGTGSLAQHF	TRBD1	few	TRBV18	TRBJ1-5
TGTGCCAGCAGGGGTCCTGGCACTGAAGCTTTCTTT	CASRGPGTEAFF	-	-	TRBV28	TRBJ1-1
TGTGCCAGCAGTAAAGGAATTGGTAAAGCTGAAGCTTTCTTT	CASSKGIGKAEAFF	-	once	TRBV28	TRBJ1-1
TGTGCCAGCAGTTACTCGGGAAGCGATCAGCCCCAGCATTTT	CASSYSGSDQPQHF	-	-	TRBV6-5	TRBJ1-5
TGTGCCAGCAGCTTAGGGACACGGTACTCTGGAAACACCATATATTTT	CASSLGTRYSGNTIYF	-	once	TRBV7-2	TRBJ1-3
TGTGCCAGCAGCTTAACTGGGCAGTTGGAGAACACTGAAGCTTTCTTT	CASSLTGQLENTEAFF	-	-	TRBV13	TRBJ1-1
TGTGCCAGCAGCGAAGGGTCTAGAACAGGGGGCTATGGCTACACCTTC	CASSEGSRTGGYGYTF	TRBD1	-	TRBV5-4	TRBJ1-2
TGTGCCAGCAGCTTCGGGATGCTGAACACTGAAGCTTTCTTT	CASSFGMLNTEAFF	-	-	TRBV7-2	TRBJ1-1
TGTGCCAGCAGCACGCGGACGGGGGAGACCCAGTACTTC	CASSTRTGETQYF	-	-	TRBV7-2	TRBJ2-5
TGTGCCAGCAGTTTTAGGTTATCGGGTGAAAAACTGTTTTTT	CASSFRLSGEKLFF	-	few	TRBV27	TRBJ1-4
TGTGCCTGGACCTTTCGGACAGGGCGGACTGAAGCTTTCTTT	CAWTFRTGRTEAFF	TRBD1	-	TRBV30	TRBJ1-1
TGTGCCAGTAGTGTCCGAGGGGACAGTGGATACACCTTC	CASSVRGDSGYTF	TRBD1	-	TRBV19	TRBJ1-2